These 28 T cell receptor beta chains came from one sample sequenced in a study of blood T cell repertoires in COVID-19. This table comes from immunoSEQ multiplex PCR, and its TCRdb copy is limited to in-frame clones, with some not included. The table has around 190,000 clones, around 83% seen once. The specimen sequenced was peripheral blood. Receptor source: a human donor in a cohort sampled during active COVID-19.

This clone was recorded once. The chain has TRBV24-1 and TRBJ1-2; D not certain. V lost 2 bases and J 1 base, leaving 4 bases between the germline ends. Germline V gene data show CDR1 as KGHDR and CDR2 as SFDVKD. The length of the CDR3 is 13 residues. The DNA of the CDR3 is TGTGCCACCAGTGATTCCCTTAACTATGGCTACACCTTC. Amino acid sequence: CATSDSLNYGYTF.

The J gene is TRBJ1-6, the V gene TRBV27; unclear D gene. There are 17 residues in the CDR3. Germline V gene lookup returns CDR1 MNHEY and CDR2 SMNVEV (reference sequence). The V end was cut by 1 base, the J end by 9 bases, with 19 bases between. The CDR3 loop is CASSLLGLAGGGSPLHF. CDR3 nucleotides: TGTGCCAGCAGTTTATTGGGTCTCGCGGGCGGAGGTTCACCCCTCCACTTT.

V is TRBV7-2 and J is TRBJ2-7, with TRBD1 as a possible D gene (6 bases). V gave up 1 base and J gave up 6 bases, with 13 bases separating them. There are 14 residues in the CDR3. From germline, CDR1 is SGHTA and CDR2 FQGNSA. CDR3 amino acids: CASSLVAGVGEQYF. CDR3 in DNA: TGTGCCAGCAGCTTAGTGGCAGGGGTTGGCGAGCAGTACTTC.

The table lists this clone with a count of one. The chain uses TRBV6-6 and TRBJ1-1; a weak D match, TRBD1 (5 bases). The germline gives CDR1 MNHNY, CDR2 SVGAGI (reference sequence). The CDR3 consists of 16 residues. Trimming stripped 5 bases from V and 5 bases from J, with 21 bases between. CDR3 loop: CASSPPGTLRGTEAFF. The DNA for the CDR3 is TGTGCCAGCAGTCCCCCCGGCACGCTCCGGGGGACTGAAGCTTTCTTT.

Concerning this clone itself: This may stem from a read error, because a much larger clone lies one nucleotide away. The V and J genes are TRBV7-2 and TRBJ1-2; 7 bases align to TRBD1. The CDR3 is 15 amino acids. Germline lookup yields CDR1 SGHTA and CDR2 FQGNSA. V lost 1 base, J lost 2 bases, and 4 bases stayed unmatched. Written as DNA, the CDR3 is TGTGCCAGCAGCTTAGTCCCGACAGGGAACTATGGCTACACCTTC. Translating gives CASSLVPTGNYGYTF.

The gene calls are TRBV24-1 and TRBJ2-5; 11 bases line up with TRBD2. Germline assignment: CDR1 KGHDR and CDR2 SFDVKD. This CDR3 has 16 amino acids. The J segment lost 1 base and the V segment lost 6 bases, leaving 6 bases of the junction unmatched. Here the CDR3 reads CATSRLAGGLQETQYF. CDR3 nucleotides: TGTGCCACCAGTCGCCTAGCGGGAGGTCTCCAAGAGACCCAGTACTTC.

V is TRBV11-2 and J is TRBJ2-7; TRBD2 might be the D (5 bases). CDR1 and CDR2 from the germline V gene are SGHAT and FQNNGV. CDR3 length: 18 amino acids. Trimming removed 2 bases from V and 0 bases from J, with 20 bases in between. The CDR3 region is CASSLNGVGSEGSYEQYF. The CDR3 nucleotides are TGTGCCAGCAGCTTAAATGGTGTAGGGAGCGAGGGCTCCTACGAGCAGTACTTC.

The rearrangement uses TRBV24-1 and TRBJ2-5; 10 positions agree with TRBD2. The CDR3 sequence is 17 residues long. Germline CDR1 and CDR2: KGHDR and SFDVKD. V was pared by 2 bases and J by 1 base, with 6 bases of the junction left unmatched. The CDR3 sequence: CATSDSLAGVVQETQYF. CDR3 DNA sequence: TGTGCCACCAGTGATTCTCTAGCGGGAGTGGTCCAAGAGACCCAGTACTTC.

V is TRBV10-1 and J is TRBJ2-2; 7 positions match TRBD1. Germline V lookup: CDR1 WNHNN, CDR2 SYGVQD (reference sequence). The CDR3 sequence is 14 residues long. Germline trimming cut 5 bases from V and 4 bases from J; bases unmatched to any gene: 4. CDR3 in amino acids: CASSRQGGTGELFF. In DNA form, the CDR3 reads TGCGCCAGCAGTAGACAGGGCGGCACCGGGGAGCTGTTTTTT.

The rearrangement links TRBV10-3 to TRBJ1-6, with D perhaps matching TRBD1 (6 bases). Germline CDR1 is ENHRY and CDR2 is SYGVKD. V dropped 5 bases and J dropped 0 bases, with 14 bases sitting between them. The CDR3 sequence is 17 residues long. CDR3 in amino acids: CAISPRQESSYNSPLHF. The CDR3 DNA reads TGTGCCATCAGTCCACGACAGGAAAGCTCCTATAATTCACCCCTCCACTTT.

The DNA of the CDR3 is TGTGCCAGCAGTTACGGCGGGCGACGGATAGCCTACGAGCAGTACTTC. Translated: CASSYGGRRIAYEQYF. This rearrangement joins TRBV6-2 or TRBV6-3 to TRBJ2-7; tentative D call: TRBD2 (5 bases). Trimming cost V 2 bases and J 2 bases, with 16 bases left between them. CDR3 size: 16 residues. Germline CDR1 reads MNHEY; CDR2 reads SVGEGT.

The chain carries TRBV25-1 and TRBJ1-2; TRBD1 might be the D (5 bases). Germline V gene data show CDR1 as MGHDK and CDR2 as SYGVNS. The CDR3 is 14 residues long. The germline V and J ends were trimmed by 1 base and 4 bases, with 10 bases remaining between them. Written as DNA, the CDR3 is TGTGCCAGCAGTGAATTGGGACTCTCCTATGGCTACACCTTC. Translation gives CASSELGLSYGYTF.

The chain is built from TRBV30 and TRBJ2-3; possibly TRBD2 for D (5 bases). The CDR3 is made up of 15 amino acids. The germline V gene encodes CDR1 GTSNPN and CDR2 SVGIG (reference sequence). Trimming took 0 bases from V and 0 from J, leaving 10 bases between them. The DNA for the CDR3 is TGTGCCTGGAGTGTACCAGCGGTTAGCACAGATACGCAGTATTTT. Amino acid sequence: CAWSVPAVSTDTQYF.

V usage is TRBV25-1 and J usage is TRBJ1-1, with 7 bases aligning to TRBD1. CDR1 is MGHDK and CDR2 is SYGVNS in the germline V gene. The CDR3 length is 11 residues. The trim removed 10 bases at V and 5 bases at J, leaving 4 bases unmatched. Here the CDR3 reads CATSRGTEAFF. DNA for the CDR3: TGTGCCACCTCCAGGGGGACTGAAGCTTTCTTT.

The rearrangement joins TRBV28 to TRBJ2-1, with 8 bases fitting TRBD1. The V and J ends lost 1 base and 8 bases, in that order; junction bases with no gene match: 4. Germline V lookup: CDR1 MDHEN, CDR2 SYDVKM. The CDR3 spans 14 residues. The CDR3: CASSLSPRGHEQFF. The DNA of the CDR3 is TGTGCCAGCAGTTTATCTCCCAGGGGGCATGAGCAGTTCTTC.

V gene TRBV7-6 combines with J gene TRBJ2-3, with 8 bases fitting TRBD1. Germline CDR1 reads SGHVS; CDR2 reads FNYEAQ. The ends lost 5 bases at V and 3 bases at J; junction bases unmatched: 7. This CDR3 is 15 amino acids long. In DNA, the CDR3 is TGTGCCAGCAGCATGCGACAGGGGAGGACAGATACGCAGTATTTT. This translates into CASSMRQGRTDTQYF.

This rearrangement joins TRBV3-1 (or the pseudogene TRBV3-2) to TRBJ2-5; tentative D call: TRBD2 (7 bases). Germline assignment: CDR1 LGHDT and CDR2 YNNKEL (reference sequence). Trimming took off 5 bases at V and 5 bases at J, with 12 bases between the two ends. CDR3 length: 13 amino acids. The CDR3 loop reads CASSTGGQETQYF. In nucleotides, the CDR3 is TGTGCCAGCAGCACCGGGGGGCAGGAGACCCAGTACTTC.

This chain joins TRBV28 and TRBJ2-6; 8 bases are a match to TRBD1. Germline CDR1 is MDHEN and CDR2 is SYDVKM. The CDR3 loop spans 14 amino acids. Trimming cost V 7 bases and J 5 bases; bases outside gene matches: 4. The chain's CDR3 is CASTRQGWANVLTF. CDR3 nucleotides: TGTGCCAGCACCCGACAGGGGTGGGCCAACGTCCTGACTTTC.

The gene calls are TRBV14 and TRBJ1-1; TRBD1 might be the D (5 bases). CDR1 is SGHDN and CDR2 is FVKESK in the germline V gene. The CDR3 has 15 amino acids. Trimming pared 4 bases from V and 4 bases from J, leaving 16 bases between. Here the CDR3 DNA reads TGTGCCAGCAGCCCATATCGGGGGTTGGGCACTGAAGCTTTCTTT. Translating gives CASSPYRGLGTEAFF.

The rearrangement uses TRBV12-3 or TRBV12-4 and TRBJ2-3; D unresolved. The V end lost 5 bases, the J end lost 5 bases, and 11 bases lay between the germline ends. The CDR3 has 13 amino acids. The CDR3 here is CASSMWSKDTQYF. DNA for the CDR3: TGTGCCAGCAGTATGTGGTCTAAAGATACGCAGTATTTT.

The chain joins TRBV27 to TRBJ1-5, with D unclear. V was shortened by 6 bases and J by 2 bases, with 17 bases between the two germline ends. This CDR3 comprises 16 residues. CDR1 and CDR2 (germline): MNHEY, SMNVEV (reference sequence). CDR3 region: CASSHQGPQGNQPQHF. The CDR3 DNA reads TGTGCCAGCAGCCACCAAGGCCCGCAGGGCAATCAGCCCCAGCATTTT.

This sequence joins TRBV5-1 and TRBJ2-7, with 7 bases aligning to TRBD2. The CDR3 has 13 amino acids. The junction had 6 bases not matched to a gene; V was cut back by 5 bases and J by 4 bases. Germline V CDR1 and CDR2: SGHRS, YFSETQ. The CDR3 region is CASRPSGEYEQYF. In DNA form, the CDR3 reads TGCGCCAGCAGGCCTAGCGGTGAATACGAGCAGTACTTC.

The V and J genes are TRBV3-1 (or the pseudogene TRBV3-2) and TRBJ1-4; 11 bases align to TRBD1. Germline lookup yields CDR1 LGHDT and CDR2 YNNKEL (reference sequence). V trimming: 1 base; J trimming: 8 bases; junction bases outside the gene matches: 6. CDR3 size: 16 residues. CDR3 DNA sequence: TGTGCCAGCAGCCAAGGGACAGGGGGCGAGGGGGAAAAACTGTTTTTT. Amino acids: CASSQGTGGEGEKLFF.

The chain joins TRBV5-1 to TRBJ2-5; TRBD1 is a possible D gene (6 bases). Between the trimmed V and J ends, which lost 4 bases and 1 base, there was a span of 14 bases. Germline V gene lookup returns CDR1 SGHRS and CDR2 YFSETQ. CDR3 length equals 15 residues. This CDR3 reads CASSQIQGLQETQYF. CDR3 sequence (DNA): TGCGCCAGCAGCCAAATACAGGGTCTCCAAGAGACCCAGTACTTC.

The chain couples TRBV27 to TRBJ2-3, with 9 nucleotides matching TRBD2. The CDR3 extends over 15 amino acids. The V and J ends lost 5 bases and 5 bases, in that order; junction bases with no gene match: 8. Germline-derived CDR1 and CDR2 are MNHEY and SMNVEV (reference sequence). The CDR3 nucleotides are TGTGCCAGCAGTCCGTTAGCGGGAGCAGGAGATACGCAGTATTTT. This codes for CASSPLAGAGDTQYF.

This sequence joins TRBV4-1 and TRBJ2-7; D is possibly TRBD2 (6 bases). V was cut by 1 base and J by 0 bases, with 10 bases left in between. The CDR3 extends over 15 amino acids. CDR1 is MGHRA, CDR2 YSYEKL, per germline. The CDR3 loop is CASSQVGGSSYEQYF. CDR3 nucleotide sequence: TGCGCCAGCAGCCAAGTGGGGGGATCCTCCTACGAGCAGTACTTC.

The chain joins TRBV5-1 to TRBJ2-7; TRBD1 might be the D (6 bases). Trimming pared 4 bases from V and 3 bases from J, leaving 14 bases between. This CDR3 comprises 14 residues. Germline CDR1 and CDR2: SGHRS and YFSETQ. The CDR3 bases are TGCGCCAGCAGCCTGGACAGCTCCGTCTACGAGCAGTACTTC. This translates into CASSLDSSVYEQYF.

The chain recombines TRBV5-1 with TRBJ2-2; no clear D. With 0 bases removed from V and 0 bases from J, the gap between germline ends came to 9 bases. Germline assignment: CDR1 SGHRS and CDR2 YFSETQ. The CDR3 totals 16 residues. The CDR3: CASSLVGRPNTGELFF. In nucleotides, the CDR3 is TGCGCCAGCAGCTTGGTGGGCAGACCGAACACCGGGGAGCTGTTTTTT.